Described below is a single T cell receptor (beta chain) sequence and its context. This record comes from a study of blood T cell repertoires in COVID-19. Study-wide background: Spain, Italy and the United States supplied samples that represented acute and convalescent COVID-19.

Per germline, CDR1 SGDLS and CDR2 YYNGEE. Unmatched junction bases numbered 9, after V lost 0 bases and J lost 5 bases. This CDR3 spans 17 amino acids. Seattle's cohort entered during active infection and was followed longitudinally. The data were produced by immunoSEQ multiplex PCR, yet TCRdb's version contains in-frame clones alone and is incomplete. The profile covers approximately 170,000 clones, with roughly four fifths appearing a single time and less than 3% taken by the ten largest. The genes are TRBV9 and TRBJ2-5, with 11 bases identical to TRBD2. This TCR was recovered from a woman at least 80 years old with COVID-19, enrolled during active disease. Source material: peripheral blood. The CDR3 coding sequence is TGTGCCAGCAGCGTAGGGGTAGCGGGAGGGCCGGATGAGACCCAGTACTTC. Translation: CASSVGVAGGPDETQYF.